This section outlines one TCR beta chain sequence together with its context. TCR beta rearrangements were amplified from peripheral blood genomic DNA. The data stem from a study of T cell repertoires in aging, cancer and after chemotherapy. Turning to the study itself: The full dataset contained around 10 million TCR reads.

A mixed TRB-A/B primer pool amplified rearranged TRB by multiplex touch-down PCR. MiXCR, run by TCRdb on the multiplex PCR reads, gives a single entry per CDR3 protein. The table has 4,000 to 4,500 distinct CDR3 sequences, around two fifths seen once. V shed 6 bases, J shed 4 bases, and the junction held 6 bases outside the gene matches. Germline V gene lookup returns CDR1 MNHEY and CDR2 SVGAGI. CDR3 size: 14 residues. This receptor was obtained from a human donor with a solid tumor. V gene TRBV6-5 combines with J gene TRBJ1-3; 7 nucleotides align to TRBD1. The sequenced sample was blood. CDR3 amino acids: CASRPGTVGNTIYF. CDR3 bases: TGTGCCAGCAGACCCGGGACAGTCGGAAACACCATATATTTT.